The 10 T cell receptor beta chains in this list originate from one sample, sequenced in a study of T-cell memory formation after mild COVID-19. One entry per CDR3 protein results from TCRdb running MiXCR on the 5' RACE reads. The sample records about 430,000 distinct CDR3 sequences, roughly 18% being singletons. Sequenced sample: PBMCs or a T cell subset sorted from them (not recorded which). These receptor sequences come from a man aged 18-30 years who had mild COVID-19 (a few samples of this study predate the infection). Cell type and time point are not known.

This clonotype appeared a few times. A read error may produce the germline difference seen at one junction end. The CDR3 sequence: CASSLDETGGAETQYF. The CDR3 bases are TGTGCTAGCAGCTTAGATGAGACAGGGGGCGCGGAGACCCAGTACTTC. V usage is TRBV7-7 and J usage is TRBJ2-5, with 10 bases that match TRBD1. The CDR3 spans 16 residues. In germline, CDR1 is SSHAT, CDR2 FNYEAQ (reference sequence).

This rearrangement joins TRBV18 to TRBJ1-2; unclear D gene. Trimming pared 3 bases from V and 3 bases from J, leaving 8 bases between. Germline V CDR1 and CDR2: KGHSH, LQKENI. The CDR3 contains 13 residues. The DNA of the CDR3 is TGTGCCAGCTCACCGGTTCCGGACTATGGCTACACCTTC. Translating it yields CASSPVPDYGYTF. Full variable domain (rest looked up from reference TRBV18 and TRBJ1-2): NAGVMQNPRHLVRRRGQEARLRCSPMKGHSHVYWYRQLPEEGLKFMVYLQKENIIDESGMPKERFSAEFPKEGPSILRIQQVVRGDSAAYFCASSPVPDYGYTFGSGTRLTVV.

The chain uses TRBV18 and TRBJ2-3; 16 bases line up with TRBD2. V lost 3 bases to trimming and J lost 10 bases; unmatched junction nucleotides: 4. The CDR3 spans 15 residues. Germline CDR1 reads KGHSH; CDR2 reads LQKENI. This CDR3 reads CASSPPGLAGGAQYF. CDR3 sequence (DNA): TGTGCCAGCTCACCCCCGGGACTAGCGGGGGGGGCGCAGTATTTT.

CDR3 protein: CASSAVNSSPLHF. CDR3 in DNA: TGTGCCAGCAGTGCAGTGAACAGTTCACCCCTCCACTTT. The chain uses TRBV25-1 and TRBJ1-6, with D hard to call. CDR1 and CDR2 from the germline V gene are MGHDK and SYGVNS. V lost 4 bases to trimming and J lost 9 bases, with 10 bases between them. The CDR3 contains 13 residues.

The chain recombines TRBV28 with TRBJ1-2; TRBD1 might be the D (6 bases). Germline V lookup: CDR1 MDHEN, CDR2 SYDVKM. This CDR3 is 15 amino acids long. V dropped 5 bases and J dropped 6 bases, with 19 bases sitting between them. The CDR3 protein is CASSTRPGATNGYTF. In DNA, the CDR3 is TGTGCCAGCAGTACGCGACCGGGGGCCACGAATGGCTACACCTTC.

CDR3 DNA sequence: TGTGCCAGCAGCCAAGTAGGGACTAGCGCTAACAATGAGCAGTTCTTC. Translating it yields CASSQVGTSANNEQFF. This chain connects TRBV3-1 to TRBJ2-1; 10 bases align to TRBD2. Trimming at V came to 1 base and at J to 5 bases, leaving 5 bases not matched to a gene. This CDR3 spans 16 amino acids. Per the germline V gene, CDR1 is LGHDT and CDR2 is YNNKEL (reference sequence).

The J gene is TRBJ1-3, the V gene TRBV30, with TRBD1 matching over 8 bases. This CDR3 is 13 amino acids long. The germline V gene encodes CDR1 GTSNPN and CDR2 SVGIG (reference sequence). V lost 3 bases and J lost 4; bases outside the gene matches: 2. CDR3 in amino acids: CAWRGTGGNTIYF. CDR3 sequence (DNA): TGTGCCTGGAGAGGGACAGGAGGAAACACCATATATTTT.

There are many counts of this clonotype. CDR3 protein: CASRSDRNTGELFF. CDR3 nucleotides: TGTGCCAGCAGATCGGACAGGAACACCGGGGAGCTGTTTTTT. V and J are TRBV7-6 and TRBJ2-2; possible D gene TRBD1, 6 bases. The length of the CDR3 is 14 residues. V lost 6 bases and J 1 base, leaving 9 bases between the germline ends. Germline CDR1 reads SGHVS; CDR2 reads FNYEAQ.

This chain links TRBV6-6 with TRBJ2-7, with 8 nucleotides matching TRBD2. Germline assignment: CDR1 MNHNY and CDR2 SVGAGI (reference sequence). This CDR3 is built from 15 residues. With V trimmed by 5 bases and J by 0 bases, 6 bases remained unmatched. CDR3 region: CASSSSGTSSYEQYF. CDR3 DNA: TGTGCCAGCAGTAGCTCCGGGACTAGCTCCTACGAGCAGTACTTC.

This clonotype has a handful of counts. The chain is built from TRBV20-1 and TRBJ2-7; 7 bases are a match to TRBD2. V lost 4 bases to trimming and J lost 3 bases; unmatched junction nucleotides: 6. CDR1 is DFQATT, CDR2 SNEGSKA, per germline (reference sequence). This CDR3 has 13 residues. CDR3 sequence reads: CSATAGKYYEQYF. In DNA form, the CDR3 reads TGCAGTGCTACAGCGGGGAAATACTACGAGCAGTACTTC.